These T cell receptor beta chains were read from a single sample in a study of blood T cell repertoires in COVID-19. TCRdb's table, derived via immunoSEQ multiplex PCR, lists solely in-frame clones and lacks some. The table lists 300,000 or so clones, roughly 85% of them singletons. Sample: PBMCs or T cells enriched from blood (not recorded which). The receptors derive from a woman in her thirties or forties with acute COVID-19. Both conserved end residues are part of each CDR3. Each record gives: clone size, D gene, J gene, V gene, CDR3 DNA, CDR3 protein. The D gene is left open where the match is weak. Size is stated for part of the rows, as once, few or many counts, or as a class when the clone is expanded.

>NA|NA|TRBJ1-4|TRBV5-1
TGCGCCAGCAGCCCTGGAGCGGGCGCAACTAATGAAAAACTGTTTTTT
CASSPGAGATNEKLFF
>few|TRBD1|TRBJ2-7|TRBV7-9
TGTGCCAGCTCCCGACAGGGCGATTTGGACGAGCAGTACTTC
CASSRQGDLDEQYF
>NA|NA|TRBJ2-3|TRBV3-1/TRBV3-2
TGTGCCAGCAGCCTACCTTCCCGGGACTCGAAGAGCACAGATACGCAGTATTTT
CASSLPSRDSKSTDTQYF
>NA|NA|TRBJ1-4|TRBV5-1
TGCGCCAGCAGCCAATCTGGACGGGATCTTGAAAAACTGTTTTTT
CASSQSGRDLEKLFF
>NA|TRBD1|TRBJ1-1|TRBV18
TGTGCCAGCTCTCGCGACATGGGACAGCCTTTGAACACTGAAGCTTTCTTT
CASSRDMGQPLNTEAFF
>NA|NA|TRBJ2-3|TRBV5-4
TGTGCCAGCAGCTTTACGAAGGGACTCGTCACAGATACGCAGTATTTT
CASSFTKGLVTDTQYF
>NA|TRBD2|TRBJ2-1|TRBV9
TGTGCCAGCAGCGTAGAGGGACTAGCGGGGAGCTCCTACAATGAGCAGTTCTTC
CASSVEGLAGSSYNEQFF
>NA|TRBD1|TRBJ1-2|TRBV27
TGTGCCAGCAGCCCAACAGGGGATTATTTGTATGGCTACACCTTC
CASSPTGDYLYGYTF
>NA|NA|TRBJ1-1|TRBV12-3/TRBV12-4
TGTGCCAGCAGTTTTTACAGGTACACTGAAGCTTTCTTT
CASSFYRYTEAFF
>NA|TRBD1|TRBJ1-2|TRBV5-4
TGTGCCAGCAGACAGACAGGGATCTATGGCTACACCTTC
CASRQTGIYGYTF
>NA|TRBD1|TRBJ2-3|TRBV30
TGTGCCTGGATACCCGACCCGGGACAGGGCACAGATACGCAGTATTTT
CAWIPDPGQGTDTQYF
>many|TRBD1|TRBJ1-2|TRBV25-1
TGTGCCAGCACCAGGGGGGACAGTAGAGGCTACACCTTC
CASTRGDSRGYTF
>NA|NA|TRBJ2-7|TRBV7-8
TGTGCCAGCAGCTTAGCGAGGGGGAGCTACGAGCAGTACTTC
CASSLARGSYEQYF
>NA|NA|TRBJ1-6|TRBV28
TGTGCCAGCGGATCCCCAGACAGGCGACATAATTCACCCCTCCACTTT
CASGSPDRRHNSPLHF
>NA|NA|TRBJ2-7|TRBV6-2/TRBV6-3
TGTGCCAGCAGCAACAGCTACTACGAGCAGTACTTC
CASSNSYYEQYF
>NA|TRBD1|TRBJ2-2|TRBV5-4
TGTGCCAGCAGCAGCGACCGGGACAGGGGGAACACCGGGGAGCTGTTTTTT
CASSSDRDRGNTGELFF
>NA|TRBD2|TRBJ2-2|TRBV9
TGTGCCAGCAGCGTAGTAGCCCTAGCGGGGATCACCGGGGAGCTGTTTTTT
CASSVVALAGITGELFF
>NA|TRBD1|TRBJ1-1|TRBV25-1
TGTGCCAGCACAGGGGGCAACACTGAAGCTTTCTTT
CASTGGNTEAFF
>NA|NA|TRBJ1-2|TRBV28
TGTGCCAGCAGTTCGGCGGCCTACTATGGCTACACCTTC
CASSSAAYYGYTF
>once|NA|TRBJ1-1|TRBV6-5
TGTGCCAGCAGGACTACAGGGCGAGCCACTGAAGCTTTCTTT
CASRTTGRATEAFF
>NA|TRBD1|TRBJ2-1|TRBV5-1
TGCGCCAGCAAAAACCGGGACAGGGGTAGCGGTGAGCAGTTCTTC
CASKNRDRGSGEQFF
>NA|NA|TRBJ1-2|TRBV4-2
TGTGCCAGCAGCCAACCGAGCGGCTTCTATGGCTACACCTTC
CASSQPSGFYGYTF
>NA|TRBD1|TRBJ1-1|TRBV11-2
TGTGCCAGCAGCATAAACCGGGACAGGGCCACTGAAGCTTTCTTT
CASSINRDRATEAFF
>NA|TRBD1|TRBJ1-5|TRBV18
TGTGCCAGCTCACGGGACAGGGTAGGGAATCAGCCCCAGCATTTT
CASSRDRVGNQPQHF
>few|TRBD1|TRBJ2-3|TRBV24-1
TGTGCCACCAGTGGTTCCCTGGGACAGGGGGCGACAGATACGCAGTATTTT
CATSGSLGQGATDTQYF
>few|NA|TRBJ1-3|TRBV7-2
TGTGCCAGCAGCTTAGGCGGGGCCCCAAGTACCCCCATATATTTT
CASSLGGAPSTPIYF
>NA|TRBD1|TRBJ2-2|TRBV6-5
TGTGCCAGCAGTTATACAGGGGGCGCTTTCACCGGGGAGCTGTTTTTT
CASSYTGGAFTGELFF
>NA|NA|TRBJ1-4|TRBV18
TGTGCCAGCTGTCAGGTACTTAATGAAAAACTGTTTTTT
CASCQVLNEKLFF
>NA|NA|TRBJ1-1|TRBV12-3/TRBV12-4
TGTGCCAGCCAAGATAGCATGAACACTGAAGCTTTCTTT
CASQDSMNTEAFF
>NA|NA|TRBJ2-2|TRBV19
TGTGCCAGTAGTATTACGACTGAGACCGGGGAGCTGTTTTTT
CASSITTETGELFF
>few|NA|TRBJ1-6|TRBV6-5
TGTGCCAGCAGGTCACAGGGTACTCCTAATTCACCCCTCCACTTT
CASRSQGTPNSPLHF
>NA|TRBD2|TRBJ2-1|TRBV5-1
TGCGCCAGCAACTCTCGCGGGAGGTACTCTTACAATGAGCAGTTCTTC
CASNSRGRYSYNEQFF
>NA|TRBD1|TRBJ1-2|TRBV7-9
TGTGCCAGCAGCTTAGAACAGGGGATAAACGGCTACACCTTC
CASSLEQGINGYTF
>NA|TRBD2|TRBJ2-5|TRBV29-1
TGCAGCGTCCAACCGACTAGCGGGGGGGTAAAGACCCAGTACTTC
CSVQPTSGGVKTQYF
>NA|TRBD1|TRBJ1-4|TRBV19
TGTGCCAGTAGGACCGGACAGGGCGGGGAACTGTTTTTT
CASRTGQGGELFF